This T cell receptor beta chain was sequenced during a study of blood T cell repertoires in COVID-19. The wider study: Acute-phase and convalescent COVID-19 samples originated in the United States, Italy and Spain. From T cells, B-cell-depleted T cells, or PBMCs came the material, which was cDNA or gDNA.

Clones were read by immunoSEQ multiplex PCR, and TCRdb kept only the in-frame ones, dropping some. The sample includes about 86,000 clones, over 80% of them seen just once. Sequenced input: peripheral blood. The sequence derives from a human donor in a cohort sampled during active COVID-19.

This CDR3 reads CASDRGGSYEQYF. For the CDR3, the DNA is TGTGCCAGCGATCGGGGAGGGTCCTACGAGCAGTACTTC. The rearrangement links TRBV28 to TRBJ2-7; 7 nucleotides line up with TRBD2. CDR1 MDHEN and CDR2 SYDVKM come from the germline V gene. The CDR3 length is 13 residues. V lost 8 bases, J lost 1 base, and 5 bases stayed unmatched.